This T cell receptor beta chain was recovered during a study of cytotoxic CD8 clonotypes in ibrutinib-treated CLL. This clone was found a few times. Clones were read by immunoSEQ multiplex PCR, and TCRdb kept only the in-frame ones, dropping some. The data contain hundreds of thousands of clones, roughly 79% of them singletons. Germline assignment: CDR1 SGHNT and CDR2 YENEEA. V was shortened by 5 bases and J by 0 bases, with 11 bases between the two germline ends. This CDR3 is 14 amino acids long. The material sequenced was PBMCs, taken before ibrutinib treatment. This receptor was identified in a human donor with chronic lymphocytic leukemia. The chain couples TRBV11-3 to TRBJ2-7; unclear D gene. The CDR3 DNA follows: TGTGCCAGCAGCCCGGCGACGGGCTCCTACGAGCAGTACTTC. Its protein product is CASSPATGSYEQYF.